This TCR beta chain emerged from a study of cytomegalovirus exposure and HLA in healthy donors (dated by TCRdb to 2017 to 2019). Regarding the complete study: According to an earlier analysis of around 600 of the donors, 150 million to 200 million T cells yielded over 90 million unique TCR beta sequences and approximately 280 Gb of sequence data. An earlier analysis of around 580 of the donors used high-throughput TCR beta sequencing to judge whether each TCR beta V gene segment behaved as functional or pseudogenic. Of the approximately 400 genotyped donors, over 70% fell in the genetic ancestry cluster associated with self-reported Caucasian donors. Both class I and class II loci were covered by HLA typing, at four-digit resolution. To predict cytomegalovirus infection status, the study combined high-throughput TCR immunosequencing, statistical association of individual TCRs with disease status, and machine learning. The number of donors typed differed by locus, with roughly 629-640 for A, B, C, DRB1 and DQB1, about 500 for DQA1, over 600 for DPA1, and 450 to 480 for DPB1. The T cell repertoires of 670 or so subjects were profiled by immunosequencing and related to cytomegalovirus serostatus. In addition to the first cohort of roughly 670 subjects, a separate validation cohort of 120 different subjects was used. About 280 gigabases of sequencing data and around 80 million unique TCR sequences made up an early release that covered nearly 650 HLA-typed donors. In a later analysis, previously published TCR beta repertoires from 600 to 850 donors were re-analyzed and high-resolution HLA genotyping was added so that TCR occurrence patterns could be studied. All discovery cohort repertoires had been generated using a single sequencing platform. Alongside the repertoire data, information on donor age, sex, ethnicity and CMV serostatus was compiled. A later genetic analysis took genome-wide SNP genotypes for 398 of the 666 donors and used that subset as a discovery cohort. The study aimed to test whether signatures of past pathogen exposure could be identified by cataloging public T cell receptors. Among 398 genotyped donors of the cohort, an average of approximately 240,000 unique TCR beta nucleotide sequences was sequenced per donor, of which approximately 19% were non-productive. In the later analysis, no new phenotypic data were used to find candidate immune exposures; instead, reliance was placed on TCR beta sequences and their occurrence across donors. Four or five DR-DQ haplotypes were handled as single units for association and clustering because linkage in the cohort was strong. Beyond this particular receptor, the publication reports: Linkage disequilibrium might explain the correlated functional status among segregating V segments, but an unknown experimental factor could not be excluded. An earlier analysis of approximately 500 of the donors showed that most TCR beta V segments appeared in productive rearrangements either about 87% or about 30% of the time, which broadly matched IMGT annotations. In both the original and validation cohorts, the classifier was reported to diagnose cytomegalovirus status with high specificity and sensitivity. Because some donors lacked HLA typing at each locus, the association tests relied only on the typed subset. According to the authors, the approach could potentially be generalized to other disease states and immunological phenotypes. Because the 87-base-pair reads could not distinguish some IMGT-functional V segments, including TRBV6-2 and TRBV6-3, those segments were excluded. A later analysis reported that several top co-occurrence clusters appeared linked to parvovirus B19, influenza, CMV and Epstein-Barr virus. A cluster of highly shared sequence variants was judged likely to represent a technical artifact of the sequencing pipeline. A later analysis found that HLA-associated TCR beta chains were more clonally expanded and had lower generation probabilities than equally common non-associated chains. When HLA alleles, especially DR and DQ, strongly co-occurred, attributing TCR associations to individual alleles was difficult. Most CMV-associated TCR beta chains appeared to be HLA-restricted in a later analysis, and the HLA associations seemed to be driven largely by CMV exposure. The earlier analysis of approximately 540 of the donors excluded some 15 rarely observed V segments, including chromosome 9 orphons, because counts were too low. At a false discovery rate of 0.05, a later analysis linked 16,951 TCR beta sequences to specific HLA alleles. Across donors, most TCR sequences were observed very rarely, whereas some public TCRs were present in many individuals. CMV serostatus was the only immune exposure information available for the cohort. In vitro tests confirmed that three of the cytomegalovirus-associated TCR beta chains recognize cytomegalovirus antigens. The study listed 164 TCR beta chains as associated with cytomegalovirus. A later analysis found that TCR association rates varied across HLA loci, with DRB1 alleles showing the most associated TCRs and HLA-C alleles the fewest. A further reported finding was that TCR beta sequences accurately predicted the HLA-A and HLA-B alleles for most subjects in the first cohort. The presence/absence analyses assumed that sequencing depth was roughly uniform across donors, and that assumption may not be true. This cohort had only TCR beta chains sequenced, and the lack of alpha or paired-chain data limited which features could be detected. A later genetic analysis reported fewer N-insertions in productive TCRs among donors in an Asian-associated ancestry cluster than the roughly 700-donor mean. An association between a missense DCLRE1C variant and V-gene and J-gene trimming of TCR beta chains was found in a later genetic analysis and replicated in an independent cohort.

In the case of this clone: It lacks a known antigen. Within one base of it there is no much larger clone, and no base qualities were kept.

The cohort was made up of 666 healthy bone marrow donors. At the time of sampling, all cohort members were nominally healthy, though unrecorded immune exposures were likely present. The donor tested CMV seronegative, placing the donor among the roughly 340 seronegative members of the cohort. Every donor gave a peripheral blood sample, and the peripheral blood mononuclear cells from that sample were used for TCR beta sequencing. The Qiagen DNeasy Blood Extraction Kit was used to extract genomic DNA from the blood cell samples. The CDR3, from cysteine to phenylalanine, totals 14 residues. The only DNA kept is the CDR3, 42 bases in frame from the first base. Deletion took 4 bases off V and 1 base off J, with a span of 10 bases between the germline ends. The CDR1 and CDR2 encoded by the germline V gene (reference sequence) are SEHNR and FQNEAQ. Library generation was performed with the immunoSEQ multiplex PCR assay. For the multiplex PCR, a mixture combining 60 forward primers for TCR Vbeta segments and 13 reverse primers for TCR Jbeta segments was used. The CDR3 region of rearranged TCR beta genes was amplified from genomic DNA by a multiplex PCR assay. On the Illumina HiSeq System, the amplified TCR beta libraries were sequenced as 87-base-pair reads. In the original analysis: In a later analysis, some 80 million unique TCR beta chains were counted across the roughly 670 repertoires, and roughly 11 million of these chains were shared by at least two donors. To remove PCR and sequencing errors, raw reads were error-corrected and collapsed into unique sequences using a nearest-neighbor algorithm that merged closely related sequences. CDR3 sequences were aligned to IMGT reference sequences to assign V, D and J gene segments. Each retained sequence needed at least a six-nucleotide match to both a V gene segment and a J gene segment. A rearrangement counted as productive if the CDR3 had no stop codons and remained in frame with V and J, and every other rearrangement counted as non-productive. Following IMGT convention, CDR3 was defined as the stretch from the second conserved V-encoded cysteine to the conserved J-encoded phenylalanine. Sequences without an unambiguous match to a single V gene segment were excluded from the earlier analysis of several hundred of the donors. In an earlier analysis of several hundred of the donors, V segments were called functional above 56.7% productive rearrangements and were called segregating when the between-donor standard deviation exceeded 5%. A statistical classification framework was built to diagnose cytomegalovirus status from the catalog of TCR beta chain sequences. In a later analysis, TCR nucleotide sequences were compared against IMGT/GENE-DB human TR gene sequences so that V and J genes could be assigned. The TCRdist pipeline was used in a later analysis to assign CDR3 sequences and most-parsimonious VDJ recombination scenarios. In a later analysis, every TCR beta chain was defined by the combination of its CDR3 amino acid sequence and its V-gene family, and reads without a unique V-gene family were dropped. To address suspected cross-contamination and a sequencing artifact, a later analysis removed 450 to 700 highly shared, low-generation-probability nucleotide sequences. In a later analysis, a clonal expansion index was calculated for each public chain from normalized within-repertoire ranks of inferred template counts. A later analysis computed generation probabilities with a VDJ recombination model fitted to out-of-frame rearrangements, and checked the results against IGoR. In a later analysis, TCR-TCR, TCR-HLA and TCR-CMV co-occurrence was scored with hypergeometric tests, and a repertoire-size bias correction was applied to TCR pairs. To estimate false discovery rates, a later analysis permuted the HLA or CMV assignments 20 times. A later analysis grouped co-occurring TCRs with DBSCAN, adding TCRdist sequence similarity when clustering within HLA-allele-positive subsets. Repertoires with fewer than 30,000 or more than 120,000 public chains were left out of co-occurrence clustering, as were a few repertoires with anomalous nucleotide sharing. TCRdb re-hosts the immuneACCESS table, in-frame sequences only. Its copies lack some clones; in the studies checked, an unresolved V gene accounts for under half of them, and the cause for the rest is not known. The DNA gave D and trimming, while V, J and clone size come from that table. The sample data list 210,000 or so clones, and about 77% of these were observed just once. The ten largest make up 0.45% to 0.5% of the sample.

The sequence was obtained from a boy aged 5-17 years in good health and CMV-seronegative. This chain is built from TRBV7-9 and TRBJ2-5; TRBD1 is a possible D gene, resting on 6 matching bases. The sample taken for sequencing was PBMCs. The CDR3 protein sequence reads: CASSYGQSQETQYF. The bases read TGTGCCAGCAGCTATGGACAGAGCCAAGAGACCCAGTACTTC.